Below, 4 T cell receptor beta chains from the same sample are listed, as sequenced in a study of blood T cell repertoires in COVID-19. Method: immunoSEQ multiplex PCR; TCRdb's copy keeps in-frame clones and lacks some. The data contain about 41,000 clones, 87% of them seen just once; the ten biggest clones take up around 4.5%. What was sequenced was peripheral blood. The receptors come from a man between 60 and 75 years old with acute or convalescent COVID-19.

This clone was observed once. The chain carries TRBV7-2 and TRBJ1-1; 9 positions agree with TRBD1. In germline, CDR1 is SGHTA, CDR2 FQGNSA. The CDR3 runs to 14 residues. Trimming took 9 bases from V and 4 from J; bases not matched to a gene: 9. The chain's CDR3 is CASGQGHRGTEAFF. The DNA for the CDR3 is TGTGCCAGTGGACAGGGGCACCGGGGCACTGAAGCTTTCTTT.

V gene TRBV11-2 combines with J gene TRBJ2-5; 9 bases align to TRBD2. Germline V lookup: CDR1 SGHAT, CDR2 FQNNGV. The CDR3 consists of 16 residues. V lost 2 bases and J lost 4; bases outside the gene matches: 8. CDR3 coding DNA: TGTGCCAGCAGCTTAAGAAGCGGGGGGCCCCCAGAGACCCAGTACTTC. Protein sequence: CASSLRSGGPPETQYF.

The chain combines TRBV7-6 with TRBJ2-5, with D hard to call. This CDR3 is built from 15 residues. The germline V gene has CDR1 SGHVS and CDR2 FNYEAQ. Trimming removed 4 bases from V and 0 bases from J, with 12 bases in between. The CDR3: CASSYSIQYQETQYF. The DNA of the CDR3 is TGTGCCAGCAGCTATTCTATACAGTACCAAGAGACCCAGTACTTC.

This chain connects TRBV6-2 or TRBV6-3 to TRBJ2-5; TRBD1 aligns across 8 bases. The germline V gene encodes CDR1 MNHEY and CDR2 SVGEGT. Trimming took 5 bases from V and 2 from J; bases not matched to a gene: 4. The CDR3 totals 14 residues. CDR3 sequence reads: CASSPRTGQETQYF. The DNA of the CDR3 is TGTGCCAGCAGTCCCAGGACAGGGCAAGAGACCCAGTACTTC.